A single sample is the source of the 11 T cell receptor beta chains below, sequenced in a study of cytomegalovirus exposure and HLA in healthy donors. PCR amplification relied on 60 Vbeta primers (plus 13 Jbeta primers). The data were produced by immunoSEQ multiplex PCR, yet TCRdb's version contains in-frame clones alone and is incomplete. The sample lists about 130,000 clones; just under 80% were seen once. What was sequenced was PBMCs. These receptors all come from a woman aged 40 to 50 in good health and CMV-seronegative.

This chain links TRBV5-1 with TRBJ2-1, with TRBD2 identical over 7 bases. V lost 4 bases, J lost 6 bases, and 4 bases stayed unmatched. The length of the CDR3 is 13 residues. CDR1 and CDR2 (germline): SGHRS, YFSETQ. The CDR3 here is CASSTGLVNEQFF. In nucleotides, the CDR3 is TGCGCCAGCAGCACCGGACTAGTCAATGAGCAGTTCTTC.

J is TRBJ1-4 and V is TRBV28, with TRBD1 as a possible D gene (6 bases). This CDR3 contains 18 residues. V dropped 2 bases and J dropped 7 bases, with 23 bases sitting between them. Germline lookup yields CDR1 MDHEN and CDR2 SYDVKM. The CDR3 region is CASSLDFGTGGASEKLFF. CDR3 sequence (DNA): TGTGCCAGCAGTTTAGACTTTGGGACGGGGGGCGCCTCTGAAAAACTGTTTTTT. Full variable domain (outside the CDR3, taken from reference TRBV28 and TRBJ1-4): DVKVTQSSRYLVKRTGEKVFLECVQDMDHENMFWYRQDPGLGLRLIYFSYDVKMKEKGDIPEGYSVSREKKERFSLILESASTNQTSMYLCASSLDFGTGGASEKLFFGSGTQLSVL.

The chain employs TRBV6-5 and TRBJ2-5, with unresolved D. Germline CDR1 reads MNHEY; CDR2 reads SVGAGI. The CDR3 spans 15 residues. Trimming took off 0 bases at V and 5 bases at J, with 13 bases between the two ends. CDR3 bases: TGTGCCAGCAGTTACTCGATGGCAGGTCGGGAGACCCAGTACTTC. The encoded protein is CASSYSMAGRETQYF.

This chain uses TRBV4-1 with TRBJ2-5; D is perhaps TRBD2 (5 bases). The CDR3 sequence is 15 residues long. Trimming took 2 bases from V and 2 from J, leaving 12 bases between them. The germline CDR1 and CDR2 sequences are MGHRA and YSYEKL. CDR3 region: CASSQQEAAQETQYF. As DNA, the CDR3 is TGCGCCAGCAGCCAACAGGAAGCGGCTCAAGAGACCCAGTACTTC.

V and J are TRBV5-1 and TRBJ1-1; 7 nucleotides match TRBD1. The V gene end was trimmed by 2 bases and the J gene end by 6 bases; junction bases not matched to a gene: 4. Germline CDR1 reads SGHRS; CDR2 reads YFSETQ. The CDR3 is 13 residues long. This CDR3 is CASSFDRAAEAFF. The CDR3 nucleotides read TGCGCCAGCAGCTTTGACAGGGCTGCTGAAGCTTTCTTT.

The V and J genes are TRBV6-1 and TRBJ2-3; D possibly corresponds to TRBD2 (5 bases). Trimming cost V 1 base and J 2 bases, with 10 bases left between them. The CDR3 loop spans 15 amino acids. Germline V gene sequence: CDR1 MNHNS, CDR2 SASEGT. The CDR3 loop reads CASSEGPAATDTQYF. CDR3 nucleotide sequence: TGTGCCAGCAGTGAAGGTCCAGCGGCCACAGATACGCAGTATTTT.

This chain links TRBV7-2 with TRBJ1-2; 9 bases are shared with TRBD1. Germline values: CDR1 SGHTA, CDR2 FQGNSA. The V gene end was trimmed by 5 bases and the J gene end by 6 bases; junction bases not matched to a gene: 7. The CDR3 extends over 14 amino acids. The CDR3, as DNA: TGTGCCAGCAGCCCCAGGGACAGGGACCATGGCTACACCTTC. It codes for CASSPRDRDHGYTF.

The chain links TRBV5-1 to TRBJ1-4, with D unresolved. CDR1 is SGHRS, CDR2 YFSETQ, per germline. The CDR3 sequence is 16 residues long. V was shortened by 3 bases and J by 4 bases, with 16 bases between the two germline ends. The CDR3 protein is CASSWGGGKINEKLFF. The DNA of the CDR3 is TGCGCCAGCAGCTGGGGAGGTGGGAAGATTAATGAAAAACTGTTTTTT.

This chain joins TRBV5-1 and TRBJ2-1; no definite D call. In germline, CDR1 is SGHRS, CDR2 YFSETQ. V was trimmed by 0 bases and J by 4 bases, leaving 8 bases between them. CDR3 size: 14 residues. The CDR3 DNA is TGCGCCAGCAGCTTGGCCCAGACATACAATGAGCAGTTCTTC. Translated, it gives CASSLAQTYNEQFF.

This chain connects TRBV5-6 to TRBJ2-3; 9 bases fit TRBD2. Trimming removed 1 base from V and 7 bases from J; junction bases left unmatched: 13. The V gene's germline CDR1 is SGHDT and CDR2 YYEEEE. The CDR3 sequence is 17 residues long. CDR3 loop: CASSLWGWGSGRNTQYF. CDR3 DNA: TGTGCCAGCAGCTTGTGGGGGTGGGGTAGCGGGAGAAATACGCAGTATTTT.

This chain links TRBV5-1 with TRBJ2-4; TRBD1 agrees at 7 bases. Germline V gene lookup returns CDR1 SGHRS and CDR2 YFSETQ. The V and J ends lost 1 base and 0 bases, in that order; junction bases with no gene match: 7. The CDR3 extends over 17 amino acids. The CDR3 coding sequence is TGCGCCAGCAGCTTGTCCGGGACAGAGCTAGCCAAAAACATTCAGTACTTC. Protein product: CASSLSGTELAKNIQYF.